Shown below are 7 T cell receptor beta chains from a single sample sequenced in a study of T cells in localized non-small cell lung cancer. Measured with immunoSEQ multiplex PCR; TCRdb has only the in-frame clones, and not every one. The profile shows over 70,000 clones, approximately 87% of them singletons. Sequencing was performed on peripheral blood, taken before any cancer treatment. The receptor set was obtained from a male donor at least 60 years old with stage III squamous cell lung carcinoma.

The genes are TRBV7-9 and TRBJ2-5; maybe TRBD1 (5 bases). CDR1 is SEHNR and CDR2 is FQNEAQ in the germline V gene (reference sequence). V lost 5 bases, J lost 5 bases, and 18 bases lay in between. The CDR3 covers 15 residues. As DNA, the CDR3 is TGTGCCAGCAGCCCTCAAGGGGCGGATGGGGAGACCCAGTACTTC. Translating it yields CASSPQGADGETQYF.

The chain combines TRBV7-6 with TRBJ2-7; D is uncertain. This CDR3 has 14 amino acids. V was clipped by 1 base and J by 2 bases, with 9 bases between them. The germline V gene encodes CDR1 SGHVS and CDR2 FNYEAQ. CDR3 residues: CASSLEGSTYEQYF. The CDR3 nucleotides are TGTGCCAGCAGCTTAGAAGGCAGTACCTACGAGCAGTACTTC.

The V call is TRBV19, the J call TRBJ1-1; 7 bases agree with TRBD1. Germline-derived CDR1 and CDR2 are LNHDA and SQIVND (reference sequence). With V trimmed by 5 bases and J by 1 base, 4 bases remained unmatched. The CDR3 loop spans 14 amino acids. This CDR3 reads CASSSRTGNTEAFF. The CDR3 DNA follows: TGTGCCAGTAGTTCCCGGACAGGGAACACTGAAGCTTTCTTT. The full variable domain, completed using reference TRBV19 and TRBJ1-1, is DGGITQSPKYLFRKEGQNVTLSCEQNLNHDAMYWYRQDPGQGLRLIYYSQIVNDFQKGDIAEGYSVSREKKESFPLTVTSAQKNPTAFYLCASSSRTGNTEAFFGQGTRLTVV.

The chain uses TRBV6-5 and TRBJ1-5; no firm D call. Germline-derived CDR1 and CDR2 are MNHEY and SVGAGI. This CDR3 is 14 amino acids long. The V end was cut by 5 bases, the J end by 7 bases, with 15 bases between. DNA of the CDR3: TGTGCCAGCAGTGGGGAGGGCAGAGGGCAGCCCCAGCATTTT. Protein: CASSGEGRGQPQHF.

This chain connects TRBV9 to TRBJ2-3, with D maybe TRBD1 (5 bases). This CDR3 has 14 residues. V gave up 1 base and J gave up 2 bases, with 8 bases separating them. Per the germline V gene, CDR1 is SGDLS and CDR2 is YYNGEE. The CDR3 loop reads CASSVLGDTDTQYF. In DNA, the CDR3 is TGTGCCAGCAGCGTATTAGGGGACACAGATACGCAGTATTTT.

V usage is TRBV10-3 and J usage is TRBJ1-6, with unresolved D. The CDR3 loop spans 15 amino acids. CDR1 and CDR2 from the germline V gene are ENHRY and SYGVKD. V was clipped by 0 bases and J by 5 bases, with 8 bases between them. Here the CDR3 DNA reads TGTGCCATCAGTGAGTCAAGCGGAGATAATTCACCCCTCCACTTT. Encoded protein: CAISESSGDNSPLHF.

The chain employs TRBV18 and TRBJ1-4, with 7 bases matching TRBD1. Unmatched junction bases numbered 9, after V lost 3 bases and J lost 8 bases. The germline gives CDR1 KGHSH, CDR2 LQKENI. This CDR3 region has 15 residues. The CDR3 DNA follows: TGTGCCAGCTCACCCCAGAAAGGGGGCGGGGAAAAACTGTTTTTT. This translates into CASSPQKGGGEKLFF. Supplemented by reference TRBV18 and TRBJ1-4, the full variable domain reads NAGVMQNPRHLVRRRGQEARLRCSPMKGHSHVYWYRQLPEEGLKFMVYLQKENIIDESGMPKERFSAEFPKEGPSILRIQQVVRGDSAAYFCASSPQKGGGEKLFFGSGTQLSVL.